Given below is one TCR beta chain in context. The source of the sample is a study of blood T cell repertoires in COVID-19. The wider study: The United States, Italy and Spain were the sources of the acute and convalescent COVID-19 samples. T cells, B-cell-depleted T cells, or PBMCs supplied cDNA or gDNA.

Clones were read by immunoSEQ multiplex PCR, and TCRdb kept only the in-frame ones, dropping some. Here the sample spans a few hundred thousand clones, around four fifths being singletons. What was sequenced was peripheral blood. The sequence came from a woman aged 50 to 60 with active or convalescent COVID-19.

CDR3 sequence: CASSPNGRTPSYNEQFF. Written as DNA, the CDR3 is TGTGCCAGCAGCCCCAACGGGCGGACTCCGTCCTACAATGAGCAGTTCTTC. The chain joins TRBV11-3 to TRBJ2-1, with a possible D match to TRBD2 (5 bases). The germline V and J ends were trimmed by 5 bases and 1 base, with 18 bases remaining between them. The CDR3 extends over 17 amino acids. CDR1 SGHNT and CDR2 YENEEA come from the germline V gene.